Listed below are T cell receptor beta chains from one sample, sequenced in a study of T-cell memory formation after mild COVID-19. MiXCR, applied by TCRdb to the 5' RACE reads, yields one record per CDR3 protein. The sample has 120,000 to 150,000 distinct CDR3 sequences, roughly 6.2% seen once. Source material: PBMCs or a T cell subset sorted from them (not recorded which). These receptors all stem from an adult woman who had mild COVID-19 (a few samples of this study predate the infection). Cell type and time point are not known. Each CDR3 is given with its conserved first and last residue. D genes are given only for firm matches. Clone size, where shown, is once, few, many, or a class for clones that have expanded.

D gene | J gene | clone size | V gene | CDR3 protein | CDR3 DNA
NA | TRBJ1-4 | NA | TRBV2 | CASSERAGTNEKLFF | TGTGCCAGCAGTGAACGGGCAGGGACTAATGAAAAACTGTTTTTT
NA | TRBJ2-3 | many | TRBV29-1 | CSVREGSGSTDTQYF | TGCAGCGTCCGCGAAGGGTCGGGAAGCACAGATACGCAGTATTTT
NA | TRBJ2-1 | NA | TRBV10-3 | CAIAPSGDEQFF | TGTGCCATCGCACCCTCGGGGGATGAGCAGTTCTTC
TRBD2 | TRBJ2-3 | few | TRBV28 | CASRGLAEYF | TGTGCCAGCAGAGGACTAGCCGAGTATTTT
NA | TRBJ1-2 | many | TRBV12-3/TRBV12-4 | CASSLTQGSGYTF | TGTGCCAGCAGTTTAACCCAGGGCTCTGGCTACACCTTC
NA | TRBJ1-4 | few | TRBV6-1 | CASREGINEKLFF | TGTGCCAGCAGGGAGGGGATTAATGAAAAACTGTTTTTT
NA | TRBJ2-7 | many | TRBV12-3/TRBV12-4 | CASSYRAVLSYEQYF | TGTGCCAGCAGTTATAGGGCAGTTCTCTCCTACGAGCAGTACTTC
NA | TRBJ2-2 | NA | TRBV5-1 | CASSPLRVGELFF | TGCGCCAGCAGCCCCCTTAGGGTTGGGGAGCTGTTTTTT
TRBD1 | TRBJ2-7 | many | TRBV18 | CASSSTGVSEQYF | TGTGCCAGCTCATCAACAGGGGTTAGCGAGCAGTACTTC
NA | TRBJ2-6 | NA | TRBV5-1 | CASSTGRKTSGANVLTF | TGCGCCAGCAGCACCGGACGGAAGACCTCTGGGGCCAACGTCCTGACTTTC
NA | TRBJ2-5 | many | TRBV20-1 | CSAREPGVETQYF | TGCAGTGCTAGAGAGCCGGGAGTGGAGACCCAGTACTTC
NA | TRBJ2-7 | few | TRBV24-1 | CATSDDLGPVIGQYF | TGTGCCACCAGCGACGATTTGGGGCCGGTTATTGGGCAGTACTTC
NA | TRBJ1-1 | few | TRBV5-5 | CASSLGRDPEAFF | TGTGCCAGCAGCTTGGGCAGGGATCCTGAAGCTTTCTTT
NA | TRBJ1-1 | NA | TRBV29-1 | CSVEKQATNTEAFF | TGCAGCGTTGAAAAACAGGCTACGAACACTGAAGCTTTCTTT
NA | TRBJ1-2 | many | TRBV18 | CASSPPLLNYGYTF | TGTGCCAGCTCACCCCCCCTACTCAACTATGGCTACACCTTC
NA | TRBJ1-4 | few | TRBV2 | CASRGALGKLFF | TGTGCCAGCAGGGGGGCCCTTGGGAAACTGTTTTTT
NA | TRBJ1-1 | NA | TRBV11-2 | CASSLTDGGTEAFF | TGTGCCAGCAGCTTAACGGACGGGGGGACTGAAGCTTTCTTT
TRBD2 | TRBJ2-7 | many | TRBV3-1 | CASSQLAGQEQYF | TGTGCCAGCAGCCAACTAGCGGGCCAGGAGCAGTACTTC
TRBD1 | TRBJ1-6 | NA | TRBV30 | CAWRDRGNSPLHF | TGTGCCTGGAGGGACAGGGGTAATTCACCCCTCCACTTT
NA | TRBJ1-5 | NA | TRBV12-3/TRBV12-4 | CASRIKGQPQHF | TGTGCCAGCAGAATCAAGGGGCAGCCCCAGCATTTT
NA | TRBJ2-5 | many | TRBV5-1 | CASSSSGYSLETQYF | TGCGCCAGCAGCTCGTCAGGGTATTCCCTAGAGACCCAGTACTTC
NA | TRBJ2-3 | NA | TRBV24-1 | CATSGRGETDTQYF | TGTGCCACCAGTGGGAGGGGAGAGACAGATACGCAGTATTTT
NA | TRBJ2-7 | many | TRBV7-3 | CASSLRRGSSYEQYF | TGTGCCAGCAGCTTAAGGCGGGGCAGCTCCTACGAGCAGTACTTC
NA | TRBJ2-7 | few | TRBV7-2 | CASSLVAVDYEQYF | TGTGCCAGCAGCTTAGTAGCGGTAGACTACGAGCAGTACTTC
TRBD2 | TRBJ2-3 | few | TRBV7-8 | CASLAGGTDTQYF | TGTGCCAGCTTGGCGGGGGGCACAGATACGCAGTATTTT
NA | TRBJ2-6 | NA | TRBV7-3 | CASSLRADYGANVLTF | TGTGCCAGCAGCCTAAGGGCGGACTATGGGGCCAACGTCCTGACTTTC
NA | TRBJ2-3 | NA | TRBV14 | CASSPLIGAGRTDTQYF | TGTGCCAGCAGCCCTCTGATAGGGGCAGGGAGGACAGATACGCAGTATTTT
TRBD2 | TRBJ2-5 | many | TRBV6-5 | CASSNPPGLVRF | TGTGCCAGCAGTAACCCGCCGGGACTAGTTAGGTTC
TRBD2 | TRBJ2-6 | many | TRBV24-1 | CATSWGGSGANVLTF | TGTGCCACCAGTTGGGGGGGCTCTGGGGCCAACGTCCTGACTTTC
TRBD2 | TRBJ2-7 | many | TRBV7-9 | CASSLSLSGTSGYEQYF | TGTGCCAGCAGCTTATCCCTATCCGGGACTAGCGGCTACGAGCAGTACTTC
TRBD1 | TRBJ2-7 | many | TRBV4-1 | CASSQDTGQLPRQYF | TGCGCCAGCAGCCAAGATACGGGACAGCTACCGAGGCAGTACTTC
NA | TRBJ2-1 | few | TRBV29-1 | CSVESRQHNEQFF | TGCAGCGTTGAATCCAGGCAACACAATGAGCAGTTCTTC
NA | TRBJ2-7 | NA | TRBV23-1 | CASSLSPGLGGAYEQYF | TGCGCCAGCAGTCTGTCGCCGGGGCTCGGCGGGGCCTACGAGCAGTACTTC
NA | TRBJ1-2 | many | TRBV11-2 | CASSLEPSSGFGYGYTF | TGTGCCAGCAGCTTAGAACCCTCGTCAGGGTTCGGCTATGGCTACACCTTC
NA | TRBJ2-1 | few | TRBV4-3 | CASSQDGDLKQFF | TGCGCCAGCAGCCAAGATGGGGACTTAAAGCAGTTCTTC
NA | TRBJ1-2 | few | TRBV7-9 | CASSSDTTNYGYTF | TGTGCCAGCAGCTCTGACACTACTAACTATGGCTACACCTTC
NA | TRBJ2-2 | many | TRBV7-2 | CASSLVRLTGELFF | TGTGCCAGCAGCTTAGTTCGGCTTACCGGGGAGCTGTTTTTT
NA | TRBJ1-6 | many | TRBV5-1 | CASSLAAGNTSPLHF | TGCGCCAGCAGCTTGGCGGCAGGGAATACTTCACCCCTCCACTTT
NA | TRBJ1-5 | many | TRBV7-9 | CASSLGVGQSVNQPQHF | TGTGCCAGCAGCTTAGGGGTGGGGCAGTCCGTCAATCAGCCCCAGCATTTT
TRBD1 | TRBJ2-3 | many | TRBV6-6 | CASSSYRGRGDTQYF | TGTGCCAGCAGTTCTTACAGGGGGCGAGGAGATACGCAGTATTTT
NA | TRBJ1-2 | NA | TRBV4-1 | CASSQDPSTVGGLTGYTF | TGCGCCAGCAGCCAAGACCCCTCGACGGTCGGGGGGTTGACTGGCTACACCTTC
NA | TRBJ1-1 | NA | TRBV20-1 | CSASEYHTTEAFF | TGCAGTGCTAGTGAGTATCACACCACTGAAGCTTTCTTT
NA | TRBJ2-3 | many | TRBV2 | CASSEDLQSGDTQYF | TGTGCCAGCAGTGAGGACCTGCAGAGTGGGGATACGCAGTATTTT
NA | TRBJ2-7 | many | TRBV12-3/TRBV12-4 | CASTKTTNYEQYF | TGTGCCAGCACAAAGACTACTAACTACGAGCAGTACTTC
NA | TRBJ1-1 | NA | TRBV19 | CASSSLTAFPSGAFF | TGTGCCAGTAGTTCACTGACCGCCTTTCCGTCAGGAGCTTTCTTT
TRBD1 | TRBJ1-2 | NA | TRBV3-1 | CASSLLGRDRDGYTF | TGTGCCAGCAGCCTCTTGGGCCGGGACAGGGATGGCTACACCTTC
NA | TRBJ2-7 | few | TRBV6-5 | CASSAEGGQYF | TGTGCCAGCAGCGCGGAGGGGGGGCAGTACTTC
TRBD1 | TRBJ2-1 | NA | TRBV7-9 | CASSLTDRVQFF | TGTGCCAGCAGCTTAACCGACAGGGTGCAGTTCTTC
NA | TRBJ2-2 | NA | TRBV7-9 | CASSPRSVNTGELFF | TGTGCCAGCAGCCCGAGGTCCGTTAACACCGGGGAGCTGTTTTTT
NA | TRBJ1-5 | many | TRBV20-1 | CSARPVPGGNQPQHF | TGCAGTGCTAGACCCGTCCCGGGGGGAAATCAGCCCCAGCATTTT
TRBD2 | TRBJ2-3 | few | TRBV19 | CASIGGRAADTQYF | TGTGCCAGTATTGGCGGGAGGGCTGCAGATACGCAGTATTTT
TRBD1 | TRBJ1-2 | few | TRBV4-2 | CASSQPGTGVDGYTF | TGTGCCAGCAGCCAACCCGGGACAGGGGTTGATGGCTACACCTTC
TRBD2 | TRBJ2-1 | many | TRBV6-2/TRBV6-3 | CASLSTRSSGGYEQFF | TGTGCCAGCCTTTCGACCCGGAGTAGCGGGGGGTATGAGCAGTTCTTC
TRBD2 | TRBJ2-7 | NA | TRBV5-1 | CASSLAPTSPDEQYF | TGCGCCAGCAGCTTGGCCCCGACTAGCCCGGACGAGCAGTACTTC
TRBD2 | TRBJ2-3 | NA | TRBV11-2 | CASSLGPGSAGDTDTQYF | TGTGCCAGCAGCTTAGGCCCTGGATCAGCGGGGGACACAGATACGCAGTATTTT
TRBD1 | TRBJ2-3 | many | TRBV5-1 | CASSSSGGADTQYF | TGCGCCAGCAGCTCTTCAGGGGGCGCAGATACGCAGTATTTT